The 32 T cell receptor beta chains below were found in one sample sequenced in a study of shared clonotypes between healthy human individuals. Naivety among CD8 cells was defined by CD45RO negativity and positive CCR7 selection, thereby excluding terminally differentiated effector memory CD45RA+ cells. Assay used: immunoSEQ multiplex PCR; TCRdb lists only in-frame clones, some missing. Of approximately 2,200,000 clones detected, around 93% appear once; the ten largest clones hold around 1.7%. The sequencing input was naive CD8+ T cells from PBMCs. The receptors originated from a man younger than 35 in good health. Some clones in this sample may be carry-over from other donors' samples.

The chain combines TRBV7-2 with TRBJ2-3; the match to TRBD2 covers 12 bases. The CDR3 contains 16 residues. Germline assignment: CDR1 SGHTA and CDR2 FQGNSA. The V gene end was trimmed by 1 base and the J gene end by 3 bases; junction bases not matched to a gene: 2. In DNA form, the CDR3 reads TGTGCCAGCAGCTTAGTACTAGCGGGAGGAACAGATACGCAGTATTTT. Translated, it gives CASSLVLAGGTDTQYF.

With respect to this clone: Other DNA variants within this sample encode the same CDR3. The CDR3 region is CASSYSLGNEQFF. The CDR3 region has the DNA TGTGCCAGCAGTTACTCCCTGGGCAACGAGCAGTTCTTC. The J gene is TRBJ2-1, the V gene TRBV6-5; D gene ambiguous. Trimming shortened V by 0 bases and J by 10 bases, and 10 bases separated the two germline ends. This CDR3 comprises 13 residues. The germline V gene has CDR1 MNHEY and CDR2 SVGAGI.

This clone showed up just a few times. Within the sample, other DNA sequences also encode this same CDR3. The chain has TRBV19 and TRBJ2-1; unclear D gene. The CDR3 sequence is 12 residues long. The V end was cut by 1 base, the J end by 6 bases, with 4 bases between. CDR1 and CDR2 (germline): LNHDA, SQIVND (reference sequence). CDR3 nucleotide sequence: TGTGCCAGTAGTATAGGGTCCAATGAGCAGTTCTTC. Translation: CASSIGSNEQFF.

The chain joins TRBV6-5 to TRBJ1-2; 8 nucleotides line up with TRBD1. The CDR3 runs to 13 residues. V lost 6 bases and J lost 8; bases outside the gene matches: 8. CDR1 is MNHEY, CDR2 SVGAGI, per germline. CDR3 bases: TGTGCCAGCAGCTCAGGACAGGGTGGCGGCTACACCTTC. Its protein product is CASSSGQGGGYTF.

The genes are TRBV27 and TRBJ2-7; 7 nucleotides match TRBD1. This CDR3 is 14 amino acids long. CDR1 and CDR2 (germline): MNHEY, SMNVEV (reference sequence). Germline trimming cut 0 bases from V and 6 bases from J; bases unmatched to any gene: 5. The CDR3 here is CASSLSMTGSEQYF. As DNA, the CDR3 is TGTGCCAGCAGTTTATCGATGACAGGGAGCGAGCAGTACTTC.

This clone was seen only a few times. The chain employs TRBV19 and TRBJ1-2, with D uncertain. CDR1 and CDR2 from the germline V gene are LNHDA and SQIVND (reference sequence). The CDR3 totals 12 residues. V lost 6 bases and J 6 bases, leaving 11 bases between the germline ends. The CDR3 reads CASRDGAHGYTF. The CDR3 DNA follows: TGTGCCAGTAGGGACGGCGCCCATGGCTACACCTTC.

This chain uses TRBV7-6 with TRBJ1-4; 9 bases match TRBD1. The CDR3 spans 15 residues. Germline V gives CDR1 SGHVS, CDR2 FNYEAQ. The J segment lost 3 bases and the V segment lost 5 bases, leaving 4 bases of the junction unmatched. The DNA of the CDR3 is TGTGCCAGCAGCGCAACAGGGGGCTCTAATGAAAAACTGTTTTTT. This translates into CASSATGGSNEKLFF.

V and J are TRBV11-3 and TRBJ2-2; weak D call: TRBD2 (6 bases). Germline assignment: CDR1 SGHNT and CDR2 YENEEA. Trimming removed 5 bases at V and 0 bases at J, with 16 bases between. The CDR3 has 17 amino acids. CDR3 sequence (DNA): TGTGCCAGCAGCCCAACCCCCCGGGAGCCGAACACCGGGGAGCTGTTTTTT. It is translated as CASSPTPREPNTGELFF.

In DNA form, the CDR3 reads TGTGCCAGCAGCCCGGGACCGATCTCTGGAAACACCATATATTTT. It is translated as CASSPGPISGNTIYF. This chain uses TRBV5-4 with TRBJ1-3; perhaps TRBD1 as D (5 bases). The V end lost 4 bases, the J end lost 0 bases, and 11 bases lay between the germline ends. The CDR3 is 15 residues long. Looked up from germline, CDR1 is SGHNT and CDR2 is YYREEE (reference sequence). The variable domain in full, with the rest retrieved from reference TRBV5-4 and TRBJ1-3, is ETGVTQSPTHLIKTRGQQVTLRCSSQSGHNTVSWYQQALGQGPQFIFQYYREEENGRGNFPPRFSGLQFPNYSSELNVNALELDDSALYLCASSPGPISGNTIYFGEGSWLTVV.

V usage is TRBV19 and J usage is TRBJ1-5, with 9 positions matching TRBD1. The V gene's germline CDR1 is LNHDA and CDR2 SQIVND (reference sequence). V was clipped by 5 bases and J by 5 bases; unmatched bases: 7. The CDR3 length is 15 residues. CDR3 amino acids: CASSPSGQGYQPQHF. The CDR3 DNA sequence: TGTGCCAGTAGTCCCTCGGGACAGGGATATCAGCCCCAGCATTTT.

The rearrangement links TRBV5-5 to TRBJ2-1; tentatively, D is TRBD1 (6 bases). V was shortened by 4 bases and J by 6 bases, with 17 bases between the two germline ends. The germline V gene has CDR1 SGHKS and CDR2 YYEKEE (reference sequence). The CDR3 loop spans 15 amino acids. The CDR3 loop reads CASSPWGTPGNEQFF. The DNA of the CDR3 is TGTGCCAGCAGCCCTTGGGGGACACCGGGCAATGAGCAGTTCTTC.

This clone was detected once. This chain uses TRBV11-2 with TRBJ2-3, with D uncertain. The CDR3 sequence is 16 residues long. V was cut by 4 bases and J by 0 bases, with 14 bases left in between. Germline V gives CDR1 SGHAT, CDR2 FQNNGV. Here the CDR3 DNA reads TGTGCCAGCAGCTCCTTTCAAGCGTCTAGCACAGATACGCAGTATTTT. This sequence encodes CASSSFQASSTDTQYF.

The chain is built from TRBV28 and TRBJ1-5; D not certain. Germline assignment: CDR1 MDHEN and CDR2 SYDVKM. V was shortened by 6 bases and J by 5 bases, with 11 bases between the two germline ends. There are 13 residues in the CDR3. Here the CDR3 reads CASSPGRDQPQHF. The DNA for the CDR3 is TGTGCCAGCAGCCCCGGGAGAGATCAGCCCCAGCATTTT.

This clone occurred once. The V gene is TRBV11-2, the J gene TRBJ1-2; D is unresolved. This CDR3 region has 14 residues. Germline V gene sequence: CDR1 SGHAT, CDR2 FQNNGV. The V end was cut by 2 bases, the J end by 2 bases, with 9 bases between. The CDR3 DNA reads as TGTGCCAGCAGCTTATCGGTCGGAAACTATGGCTACACCTTC. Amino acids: CASSLSVGNYGYTF.

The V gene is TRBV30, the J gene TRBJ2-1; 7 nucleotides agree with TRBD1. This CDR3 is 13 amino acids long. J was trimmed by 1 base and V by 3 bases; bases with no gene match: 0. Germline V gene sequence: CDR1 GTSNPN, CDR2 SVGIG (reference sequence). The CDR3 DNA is TGTGCCTGGAGGGGACAGTCCTACAATGAGCAGTTCTTC. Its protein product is CAWRGQSYNEQFF.

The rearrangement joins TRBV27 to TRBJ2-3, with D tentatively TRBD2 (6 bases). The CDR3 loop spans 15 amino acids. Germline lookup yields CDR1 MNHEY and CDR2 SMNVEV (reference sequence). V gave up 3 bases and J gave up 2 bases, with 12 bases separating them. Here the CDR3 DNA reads TGTGCCAGCAGTTTGCTTCCGGACTACACAGATACGCAGTATTTT. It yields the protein CASSLLPDYTDTQYF.

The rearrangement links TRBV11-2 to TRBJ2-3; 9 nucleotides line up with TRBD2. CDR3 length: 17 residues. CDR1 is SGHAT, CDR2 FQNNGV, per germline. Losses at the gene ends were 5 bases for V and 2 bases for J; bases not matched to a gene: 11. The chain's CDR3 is CASSNEAAGGYTDTQYF. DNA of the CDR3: TGTGCCAGCAGCAATGAGGCCGCGGGAGGGTACACAGATACGCAGTATTTT.

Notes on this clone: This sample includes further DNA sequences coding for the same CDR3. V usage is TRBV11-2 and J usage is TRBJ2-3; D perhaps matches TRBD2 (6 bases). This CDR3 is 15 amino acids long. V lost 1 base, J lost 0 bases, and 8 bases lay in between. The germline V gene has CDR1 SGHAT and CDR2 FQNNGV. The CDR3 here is CASSLGAGSTDTQYF. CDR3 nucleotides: TGTGCCAGCAGCTTAGGAGCGGGCAGCACAGATACGCAGTATTTT.

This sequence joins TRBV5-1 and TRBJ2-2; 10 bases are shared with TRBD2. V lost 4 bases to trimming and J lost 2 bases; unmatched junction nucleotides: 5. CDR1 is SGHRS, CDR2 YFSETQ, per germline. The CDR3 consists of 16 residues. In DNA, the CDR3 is TGCGCCAGCAGCCCCGGACTAGCGGTAAACACCGGGGAGCTGTTTTTT. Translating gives CASSPGLAVNTGELFF. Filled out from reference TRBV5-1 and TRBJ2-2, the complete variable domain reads KAGVTQTPRYLIKTRGQQVTLSCSPISGHRSVSWYQQTPGQGLQFLFEYFSETQRNKGNFPGRFSGRQFSNSRSEMNVSTLELGDSALYLCASSPGLAVNTGELFFGEGSRLTVL.

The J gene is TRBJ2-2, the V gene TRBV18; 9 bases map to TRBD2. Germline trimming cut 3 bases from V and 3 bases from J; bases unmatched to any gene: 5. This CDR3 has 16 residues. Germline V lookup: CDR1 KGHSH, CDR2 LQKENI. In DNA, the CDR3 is TGTGCCAGCTCACCTGAAGCGGGAGGAGACACCGGGGAGCTGTTTTTT. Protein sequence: CASSPEAGGDTGELFF.

DNA of the CDR3: TGTGCCAGCAGTTACGACAGGGGCGGGAGAATCACAGATACGCAGTATTTT. Translating it yields CASSYDRGGRITDTQYF. The chain combines TRBV28 with TRBJ2-3, with D maybe TRBD1 (8 bases). The CDR3 runs 17 residues. Germline-derived CDR1 and CDR2 are MDHEN and SYDVKM. Trimming cost V 4 bases and J 2 bases, with 19 bases left between them.

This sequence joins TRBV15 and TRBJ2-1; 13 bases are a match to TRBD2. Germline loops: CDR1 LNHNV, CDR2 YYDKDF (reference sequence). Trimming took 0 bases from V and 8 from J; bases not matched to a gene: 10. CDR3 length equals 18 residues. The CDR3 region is CATSRDATSGRPGYEQFF. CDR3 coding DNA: TGTGCCACCAGCAGAGATGCGACTAGCGGGAGGCCGGGGTATGAGCAGTTCTTC.

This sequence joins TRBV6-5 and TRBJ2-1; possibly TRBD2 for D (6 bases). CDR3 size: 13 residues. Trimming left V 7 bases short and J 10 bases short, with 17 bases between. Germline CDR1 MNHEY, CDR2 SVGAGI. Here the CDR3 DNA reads TGTGCCAGCAATCTACTAGCCGGGGGAGAGCAGTTCTTC. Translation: CASNLLAGGEQFF.

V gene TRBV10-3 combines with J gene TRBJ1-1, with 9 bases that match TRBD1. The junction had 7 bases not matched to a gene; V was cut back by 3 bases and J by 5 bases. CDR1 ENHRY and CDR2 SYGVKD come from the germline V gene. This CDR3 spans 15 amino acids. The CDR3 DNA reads TGTGCCATCAGTGATTCCGGGACAGGGAGGACTGAAGCTTTCTTT. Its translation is CAISDSGTGRTEAFF.

Here the CDR3 DNA reads TGTGCCAGCAGCGTAGACGGGGGCATCCATGGCTACACCTTC. Encoded protein: CASSVDGGIHGYTF. The chain has TRBV9 and TRBJ1-2; D is perhaps TRBD1 (6 bases). Germline CDR1 and CDR2: SGDLS and YYNGEE. Trimming removed 0 bases from V and 6 bases from J, with 12 bases in between. The CDR3 is made up of 14 amino acids.

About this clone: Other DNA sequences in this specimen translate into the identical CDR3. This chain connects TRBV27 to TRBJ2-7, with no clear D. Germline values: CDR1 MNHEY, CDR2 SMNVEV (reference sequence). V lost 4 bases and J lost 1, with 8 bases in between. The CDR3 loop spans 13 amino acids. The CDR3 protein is CASSSGRSYEQYF. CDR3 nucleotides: TGTGCCAGCAGTTCAGGACGGTCCTACGAGCAGTACTTC.

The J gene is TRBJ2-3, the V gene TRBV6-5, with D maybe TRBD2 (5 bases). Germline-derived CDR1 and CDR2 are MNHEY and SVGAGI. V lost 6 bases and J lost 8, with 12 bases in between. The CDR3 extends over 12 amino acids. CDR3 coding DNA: TGTGCCAGCAGCAACGAGGCGGGTACGCAGTATTTT. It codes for CASSNEAGTQYF.

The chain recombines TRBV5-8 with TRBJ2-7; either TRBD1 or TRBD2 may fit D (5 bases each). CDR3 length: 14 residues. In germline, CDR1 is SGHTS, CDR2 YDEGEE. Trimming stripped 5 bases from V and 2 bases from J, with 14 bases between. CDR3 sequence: CASRNERGPYEQYF. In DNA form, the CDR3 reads TGTGCCAGCAGAAATGAACGGGGACCCTACGAGCAGTACTTC.

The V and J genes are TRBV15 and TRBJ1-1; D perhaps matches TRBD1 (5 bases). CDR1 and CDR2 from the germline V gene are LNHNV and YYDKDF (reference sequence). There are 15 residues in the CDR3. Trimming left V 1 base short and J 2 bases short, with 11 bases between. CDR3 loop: CATSRAGARNTEAFF. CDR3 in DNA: TGTGCCACCAGCAGAGCCGGGGCCAGAAACACTGAAGCTTTCTTT.

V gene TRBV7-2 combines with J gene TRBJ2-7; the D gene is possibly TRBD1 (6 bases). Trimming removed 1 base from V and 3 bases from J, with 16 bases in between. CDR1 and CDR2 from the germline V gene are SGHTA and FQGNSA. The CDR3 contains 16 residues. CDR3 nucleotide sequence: TGTGCCAGCAGCTTAGGTACAGGGTTGGGTTACTACGAGCAGTACTTC. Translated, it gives CASSLGTGLGYYEQYF.

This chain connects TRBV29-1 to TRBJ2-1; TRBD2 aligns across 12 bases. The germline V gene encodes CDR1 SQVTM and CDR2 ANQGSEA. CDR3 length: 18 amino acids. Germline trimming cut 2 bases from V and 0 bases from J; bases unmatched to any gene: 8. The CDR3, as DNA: TGCAGCGTTGAACTGGGACTAGCGGGTGGGAGCTCCTACAATGAGCAGTTCTTC. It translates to CSVELGLAGGSSYNEQFF.

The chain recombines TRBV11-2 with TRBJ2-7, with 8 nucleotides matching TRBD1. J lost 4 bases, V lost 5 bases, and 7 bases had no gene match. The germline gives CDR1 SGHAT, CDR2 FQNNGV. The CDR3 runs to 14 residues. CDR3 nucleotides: TGTGCCAGCAGCACCCGACAGGGGAGATACGAGCAGTACTTC. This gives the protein CASSTRQGRYEQYF.